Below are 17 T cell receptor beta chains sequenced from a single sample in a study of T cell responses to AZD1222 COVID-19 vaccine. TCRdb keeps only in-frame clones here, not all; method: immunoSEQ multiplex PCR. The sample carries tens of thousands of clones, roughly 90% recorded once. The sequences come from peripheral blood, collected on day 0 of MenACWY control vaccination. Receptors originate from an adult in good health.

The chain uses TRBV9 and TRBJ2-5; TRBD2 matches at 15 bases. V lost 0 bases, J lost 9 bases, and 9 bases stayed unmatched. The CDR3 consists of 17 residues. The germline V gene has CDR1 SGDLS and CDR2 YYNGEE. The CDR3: CASSVEGTSGGIYAQYF. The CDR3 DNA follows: TGTGCCAGCAGCGTAGAGGGGACTAGCGGGGGGATCTATGCCCAGTACTTC.

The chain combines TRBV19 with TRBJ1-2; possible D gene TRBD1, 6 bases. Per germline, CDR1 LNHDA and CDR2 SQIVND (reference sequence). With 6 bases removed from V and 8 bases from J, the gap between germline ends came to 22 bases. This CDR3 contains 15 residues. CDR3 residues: CASSPRLQGTGGYTF. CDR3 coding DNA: TGTGCCAGTAGCCCCCGGCTCCAGGGGACGGGAGGCTACACCTTC.

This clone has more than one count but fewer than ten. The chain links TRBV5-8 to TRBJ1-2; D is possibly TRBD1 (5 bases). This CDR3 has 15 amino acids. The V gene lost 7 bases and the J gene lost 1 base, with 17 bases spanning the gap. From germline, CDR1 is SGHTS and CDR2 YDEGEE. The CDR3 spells CASVYDRGHNYGYTF. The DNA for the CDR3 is TGTGCCAGCGTCTACGACAGAGGTCATAACTATGGCTACACCTTC.

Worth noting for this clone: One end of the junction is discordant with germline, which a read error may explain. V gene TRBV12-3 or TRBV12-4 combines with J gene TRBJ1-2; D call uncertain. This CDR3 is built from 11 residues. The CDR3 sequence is CACSKNYGYTF. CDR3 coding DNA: TGTGCCTGCAGCAAAAACTATGGCTACACCTTC.

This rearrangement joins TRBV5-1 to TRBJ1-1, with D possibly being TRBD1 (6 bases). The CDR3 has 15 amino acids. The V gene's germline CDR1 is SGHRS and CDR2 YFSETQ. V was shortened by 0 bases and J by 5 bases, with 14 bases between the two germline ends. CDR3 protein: CASSLVPRGGTEAFF. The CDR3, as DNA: TGCGCCAGCAGCTTGGTACCCAGGGGCGGGACTGAAGCTTTCTTT.

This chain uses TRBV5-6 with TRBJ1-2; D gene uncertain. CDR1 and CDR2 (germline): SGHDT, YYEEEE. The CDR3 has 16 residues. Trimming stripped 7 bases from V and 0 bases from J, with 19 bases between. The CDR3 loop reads CASVRRSGRTNYGYTF. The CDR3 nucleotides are TGTGCCAGCGTCCGGAGGAGTGGAAGGACTAACTATGGCTACACCTTC. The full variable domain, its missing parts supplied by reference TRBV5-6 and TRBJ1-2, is DAGVTQSPTHLIKTRGQQVTLRCSPKSGHDTVSWYQQALGQGPQFIFQYYEEEERQRGNFPDRFSGHQFPNYSSELNVNALLLGDSALYLCASVRRSGRTNYGYTFGSGTRLTVV.

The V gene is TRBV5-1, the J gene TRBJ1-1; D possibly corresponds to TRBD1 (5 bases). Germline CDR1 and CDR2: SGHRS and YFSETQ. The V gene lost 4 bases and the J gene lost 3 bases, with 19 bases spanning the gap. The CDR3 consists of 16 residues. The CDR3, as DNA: TGCGCCAGCAGCCACGTTGTGGGTGGGGACGACACTGAAGCTTTCTTT. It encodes CASSHVVGGDDTEAFF.

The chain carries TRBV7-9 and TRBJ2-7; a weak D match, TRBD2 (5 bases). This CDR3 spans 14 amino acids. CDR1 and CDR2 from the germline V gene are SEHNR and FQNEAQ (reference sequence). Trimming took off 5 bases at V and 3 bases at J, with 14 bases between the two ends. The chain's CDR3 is CASSRWLEGYEQYF. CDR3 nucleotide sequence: TGTGCCAGCAGCCGGTGGCTTGAGGGCTACGAGCAGTACTTC.

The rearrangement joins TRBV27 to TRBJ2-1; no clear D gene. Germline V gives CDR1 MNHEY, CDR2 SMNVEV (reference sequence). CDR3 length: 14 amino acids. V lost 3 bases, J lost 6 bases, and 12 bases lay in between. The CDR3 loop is CASSFGWEVNEQFF. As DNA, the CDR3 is TGTGCCAGCAGTTTTGGGTGGGAAGTCAATGAGCAGTTCTTC.

The CDR3 DNA reads TGTGCCAGCAGTTCACTCCAGGGGACTGAAGCTTTCTTT. Translated: CASSSLQGTEAFF. The chain links TRBV12-3 or TRBV12-4 to TRBJ1-1, with D perhaps matching TRBD1 (6 bases). CDR3 length: 13 residues. V was clipped by 4 bases and J by 5 bases, with 11 bases between them.

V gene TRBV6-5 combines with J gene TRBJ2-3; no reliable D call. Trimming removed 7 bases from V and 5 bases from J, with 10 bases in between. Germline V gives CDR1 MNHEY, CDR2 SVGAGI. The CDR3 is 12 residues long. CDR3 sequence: CASNGVGDTQYF. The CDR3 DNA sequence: TGTGCCAGCAATGGGGTAGGAGATACGCAGTATTTT.

The CDR3 region has the DNA TGTGCCAGCTCACCTCCGAGCCCGGGGGCCCAGTACTTC. Its translation: CASSPPSPGAQYF. The chain joins TRBV18 to TRBJ2-5; weak D call: TRBD2 (6 bases). With 3 bases removed from V and 9 bases from J, the gap between germline ends came to 14 bases. This CDR3 has 13 amino acids. The germline V gene has CDR1 KGHSH and CDR2 LQKENI.

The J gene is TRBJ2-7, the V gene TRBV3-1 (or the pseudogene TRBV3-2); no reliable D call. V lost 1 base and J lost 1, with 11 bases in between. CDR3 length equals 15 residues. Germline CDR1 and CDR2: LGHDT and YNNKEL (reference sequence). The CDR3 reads CASSQVGTSSYEQYF. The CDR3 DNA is TGTGCCAGCAGCCAAGTAGGTACCTCGTCCTACGAGCAGTACTTC.

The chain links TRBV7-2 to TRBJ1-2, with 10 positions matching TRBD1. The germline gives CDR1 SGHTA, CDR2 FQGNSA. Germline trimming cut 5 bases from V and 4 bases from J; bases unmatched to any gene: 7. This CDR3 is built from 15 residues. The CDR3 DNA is TGTGCCAGCAGCCCGATAGGGACAGGGGTCTATGGCTACACCTTC. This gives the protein CASSPIGTGVYGYTF.

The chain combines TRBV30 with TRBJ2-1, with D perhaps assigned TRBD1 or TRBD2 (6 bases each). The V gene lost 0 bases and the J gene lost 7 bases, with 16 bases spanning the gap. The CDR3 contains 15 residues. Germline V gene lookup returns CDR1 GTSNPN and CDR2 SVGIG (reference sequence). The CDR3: CAWSVLGGWRNEQFF. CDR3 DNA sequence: TGTGCCTGGAGTGTACTGGGGGGCTGGAGGAATGAGCAGTTCTTC.

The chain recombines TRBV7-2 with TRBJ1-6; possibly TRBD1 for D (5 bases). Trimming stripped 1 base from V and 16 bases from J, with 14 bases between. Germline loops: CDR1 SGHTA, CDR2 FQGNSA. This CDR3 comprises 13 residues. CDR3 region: CASSLGLRDSLHF. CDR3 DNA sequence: TGTGCCAGCAGCTTAGGCCTCCGGGACTCTCTCCACTTT.

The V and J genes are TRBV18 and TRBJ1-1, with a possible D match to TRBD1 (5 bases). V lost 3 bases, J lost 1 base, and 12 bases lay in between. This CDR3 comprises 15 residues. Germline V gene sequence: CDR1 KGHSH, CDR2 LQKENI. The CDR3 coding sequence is TGTGCCAGCTCACCGCAAGGGACTTCGAACACTGAAGCTTTCTTT. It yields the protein CASSPQGTSNTEAFF.